This TCR beta chain was found in a study of blood T cell repertoires in COVID-19. Study-level background: The samples span acute and convalescent COVID-19 from the United States, Italy and Spain. T cells, B-cell-depleted T cells, or PBMCs provided the cDNA or gDNA that served as material.

Original processing notes: Reference gene primers were amplified, and this amplification served to estimate nucleated cell counts. Method: immunoSEQ multiplex PCR; TCRdb's copy keeps in-frame clones and lacks some. V and J calls and clone size are copied from that table; D and trimming were computed from the DNA. The sample includes roughly 190,000 clones, roughly 90% of them seen just once. V dropped 4 bases and J dropped 6; count of bases not matched to a gene: 14. Germline CDR1 SGHNT, CDR2 YYREEE (reference sequence). The CDR3 contains 16 residues. The sequenced sample was peripheral blood. The rearrangement uses TRBV5-4 and TRBJ2-3, with TRBD1 matching 7 bases. This sequence originates from a man aged 45-60 years with acute or convalescent COVID-19. CDR3 DNA: TGTGCCAGCAGCACTCCGGGACAGAGACGGGGCGATACGCAGTATTTT. It is translated as CASSTPGQRRGDTQYF.